What follows are 14 T cell receptor beta chains derived from one specimen sequenced in a study of blood T cell repertoires in COVID-19. Some clones are missing from TCRdb's copy, which holds only in-frame ones; the method was immunoSEQ multiplex PCR. This table holds a few hundred thousand clones, more than 70% found once. The sequencing sample was made of PBMCs or T cells enriched from blood (not recorded which). These receptor sequences come from a woman aged 18-29 years who had recovered from COVID-19.

The gene calls are TRBV5-1 and TRBJ2-2; perhaps TRBD2 as D (6 bases). Germline CDR1 is SGHRS and CDR2 is YFSETQ. V lost 0 bases to trimming and J lost 1 base, with 10 bases between them. This CDR3 region has 16 residues. CDR3 loop: CASSLALSGNTGELFF. DNA for the CDR3: TGCGCCAGCAGCTTGGCTCTTAGCGGGAACACCGGGGAGCTGTTTTTT.

The sample holds one count of this clone. The chain has TRBV23-1 and TRBJ1-2; D is undetermined. TRBV23-1 is an open reading frame, and its role is uncertain. Trimming took 4 bases from V and 2 from J, leaving 14 bases between them. The CDR3 has 15 residues. The CDR3 sequence is CASSPRSGSNYGYTF. The CDR3 region has the DNA TGCGCCAGCAGTCCTCGATCGGGGTCGAACTATGGCTACACCTTC.

The chain uses TRBV27 and TRBJ2-7; 7 nucleotides match TRBD1. V shed 3 bases, J shed 5 bases, and the junction held 16 bases outside the gene matches. The length of the CDR3 is 17 residues. Germline V gives CDR1 MNHEY, CDR2 SMNVEV (reference sequence). CDR3 nucleotide sequence: TGTGCCAGCAGTTTGGCTGGCCTATTCGACAGGGTGAACGAGCAGTACTTC. This encodes CASSLAGLFDRVNEQYF.

The chain is built from TRBV7-8 and TRBJ1-2; D ambiguous. CDR1 SGHVS and CDR2 FQNEAQ come from the germline V gene. Trimming took 1 base from V and 7 from J, leaving 7 bases between them. The CDR3 loop spans 12 amino acids. The chain's CDR3 is CASSLGGFGYTF. In DNA, the CDR3 is TGTGCCAGCAGCTTAGGAGGGTTTGGCTACACCTTC.

This chain links TRBV7-6 with TRBJ1-5; perhaps TRBD1 as D (6 bases). Deletions cut 0 bases from V and 4 bases from J, with 13 bases between. The CDR3 runs 16 residues. Germline CDR1 and CDR2: SGHVS and FNYEAQ. The CDR3 DNA is TGTGCCAGCAGCTTAGCAAGGGGGGGGCCGAATCAGCCCCAGCATTTT. It is translated as CASSLARGGPNQPQHF.

CDR3 coding DNA: TGTGCCAGCAGCCCACGGGCAGGGCAAGAGACCCAGTACTTC. This sequence encodes CASSPRAGQETQYF. This chain uses TRBV13 with TRBJ2-5, with D perhaps TRBD1 (5 bases). Per the germline V gene, CDR1 is PRHDT and CDR2 is FYEKMQ (reference sequence). The CDR3 spans 14 residues. The V end was cut by 5 bases, the J end by 2 bases, with 12 bases between.

V gene TRBV9 combines with J gene TRBJ1-3, with D possibly TRBD1 on 5 matching bases. V was pared by 0 bases and J by 0 bases, with 10 bases between. The germline gives CDR1 SGDLS, CDR2 YYNGEE. The CDR3 runs 16 residues. The CDR3: CASSVDGALSGNTIYF. CDR3 sequence (DNA): TGTGCCAGCAGCGTAGATGGGGCCCTCTCTGGAAACACCATATATTTT. The variable domain in full, completed from reference TRBV9 and TRBJ1-3, reads DSGVTQTPKHLITATGQRVTLRCSPRSGDLSVYWYQQSLDQGLQFLIQYYNGEERAKGNILERFSAQQFPDLHSELNLSSLELGDSALYFCASSVDGALSGNTIYFGEGSWLTVV.

This clone was counted only a few times. The rearrangement links TRBV4-3 to TRBJ1-2; D unclear. V was shortened by 0 bases and J by 5 bases, with 13 bases between the two germline ends. CDR1 is LGHNA and CDR2 is YSLEER in the germline V gene. The CDR3 spans 15 residues. CDR3: CASSQDQAGSYGYTF. The CDR3 nucleotides are TGCGCCAGCAGCCAAGATCAGGCAGGTTCTTATGGCTACACCTTC.

CDR3 DNA sequence: TGTGCCAGTAGTATACAACCTGACAGGGTCAAAAGCAATCAGCCCCAGCATTTT. It yields the protein CASSIQPDRVKSNQPQHF. The genes are TRBV19 and TRBJ1-5; 7 positions match TRBD1. Germline-derived CDR1 and CDR2 are LNHDA and SQIVND (reference sequence). The length of the CDR3 is 18 residues. V lost 2 bases to trimming and J lost 1 base; unmatched junction nucleotides: 11.

The rearrangement uses TRBV21-1 and TRBJ1-1; the table's D call of TRBD1 was not tested on the DNA. TRBV21-1 is deemed a pseudogene. CDR3 length: 16 residues. The CDR3 bases are TGTGCCAGCAGCAAAGCGCCGGGACAGGGAGAACCTGAAGCTTTCTTT. This gives the protein CASSKAPGQGEPEAFF.

The count of this clone is one. The chain joins TRBV2 to TRBJ2-7; 12 bases are shared with TRBD1. After removal of 4 bases from V and 4 bases from J, the junction contained 8 bases not matched to a gene. Germline V gives CDR1 SNHLY, CDR2 FYNNEI. This CDR3 contains 16 residues. CDR3 protein: CASSGRDRGLRYEQYF. CDR3 DNA sequence: TGTGCCAGCAGTGGCCGGGACAGGGGGCTAAGGTACGAGCAGTACTTC.

The chain has TRBV12-3 or TRBV12-4 and TRBJ1-1; TRBD1 matches 7 bases. This CDR3 region has 13 residues. V shed 1 base, J shed 11 bases, and the junction held 7 bases outside the gene matches. DNA of the CDR3: TGTGCCAGCAGTTTAGTTCCCCAGGGGGACGCTTTCTTT. Translated: CASSLVPQGDAFF.

The chain recombines TRBV3-1 (or the pseudogene TRBV3-2) with TRBJ1-4, with 8 bases identical to TRBD1. The germline V gene has CDR1 LGHDT and CDR2 YNNKEL (reference sequence). This CDR3 has 15 amino acids. Trimming cost V 4 bases and J 8 bases; bases outside gene matches: 9. The CDR3 sequence: CASSLLGTGGEKLFF. The CDR3 nucleotides read TGTGCCAGCAGCCTCCTTGGGACAGGAGGGGAAAAACTGTTTTTT.

J is TRBJ1-2 and V is TRBV20-1; the D gene is possibly TRBD1 (5 bases). The V and J ends lost 3 bases and 4 bases respectively, with 12 bases between them. This CDR3 has 13 amino acids. CDR1 and CDR2 from the germline V gene are DFQATT and SNEGSKA (reference sequence). The DNA for the CDR3 is TGCAGTGCTAGTCAACAGGCACCCTATGGCTACACCTTC. Translating it yields CSASQQAPYGYTF.